The T cell receptor beta chain under discussion was sequenced for a study of cytomegalovirus exposure and HLA in healthy donors. Unmatched junction bases numbered 6, after V lost 7 bases and J lost 5 bases. This CDR3 is 14 amino acids long. Germline-derived CDR1 and CDR2 are MNHNY and SVGAGI (reference sequence). This PCR relied on a set of 60 Vbeta primers and 13 Jbeta primers. This table comes from immunoSEQ multiplex PCR, and its TCRdb copy is limited to in-frame clones, with some not included. This table holds roughly 200,000 clones, about 78% found once. The V gene is TRBV6-6, the J gene TRBJ2-1; TRBD2 aligns across 9 bases. The material sequenced was PBMCs. The clonotype comes from a man aged 60-69 years in good health and CMV-seronegative. The CDR3 DNA sequence: TGTGCCAGCACCGGGACTAGCAGACACAATGAGCAGTTCTTC. Translated, it gives CASTGTSRHNEQFF.